Detailed here is one T cell receptor (beta chain). Its antigen is unknown. From 5'RACE with constant-segment primers came TCR alpha and TCR beta cDNA libraries that carried sample barcodes and UMIs. TCRdb reprocessed the 5' RACE reads with MiXCR, giving one entry per CDR3 protein. The sample includes about 450,000 distinct CDR3 sequences, 20% to 30% of them seen just once. This entry belongs to a study of T-cell memory formation after mild COVID-19. General study results and limits: Researchers could not confirm that second-wave clones peaking on day 37 targeted SARS-CoV-2.

The trim removed 5 bases at V and 8 bases at J, leaving 12 bases unmatched. Germline V gene sequence: CDR1 SGHDN, CDR2 FVKESK. CDR3 length equals 16 residues. This rearrangement joins TRBV14 to TRBJ2-4; 10 bases fit TRBD2. This TCR was sampled from an adult woman who had mild COVID-19 (a few samples of this study predate the infection). Cell type and time point are not known. Input material: PBMCs or a T cell subset sorted from them (not recorded which). The DNA of the CDR3 is TGTGCCAGCAGCTCACGACTAGCGGGCTCCTGGGACATTCAGTACTTC. It yields the protein CASSSRLAGSWDIQYF.